Listed here is a single T cell receptor beta chain. Its antigen is currently unknown. The sample is drawn from a study of shared clonotypes between healthy human individuals. The overall study: Contributing individuals were a couple of females and three males aged 18 to 49. Study-wide findings and caveats: Sampling used blood alone; tissue repertoires probably differ. Clonotype sharing among donors likely depends on sequencing depth.

This CDR3 spans 13 amino acids. Germline V gene lookup returns CDR1 SGHVS and CDR2 FQNEAQ. The V end lost 5 bases, the J end lost 3 bases, and 11 bases lay between the germline ends. The test was conducted at deep level. Using immunoSEQ multiplex PCR, the repertoire was profiled, and TCRdb retains in-frame clones only, with some absent. Here the sample spans 2 million to 2.5 million clones, about 94% being singletons. CD45RO-negative CD8 cells positively selected for CCR7 made up the naive population, which excluded terminally differentiated effector memory CD45RA+ cells. This chain uses TRBV7-8 with TRBJ2-7; tentative D call: TRBD1 (5 bases). The sequence was collected from a man aged 18 to 29 in good health. The source material was naive CD8+ T cells sorted from blood. As DNA, the CDR3 is TGTGCCAGCAGCCTCGGACACCTCTACGAGCAGTACTTC. This translates into CASSLGHLYEQYF. Combining the CDR3 with reference TRBV7-8 and TRBJ2-7 gives the whole variable domain GAGVSQSPRYKVAKRGQDVALRCDPISGHVSLFWYQQALGQGPEFLTYFQNEAQLDKSGLPSDRFFAERPEGSVSTLKIQRTQQEDSAVYLCASSLGHLYEQYFGPGTRLTVT.